Listed below are T cell receptor beta chains from one sample, sequenced in a study of T cell responses to AZD1222 COVID-19 vaccine. Data came from immunoSEQ multiplex PCR; TCRdb stores just in-frame clones and leaves some out. The sample has approximately 150,000 clones, roughly 90% seen once; the top ten hold 1.5% to 2%. Sequences were derived from peripheral blood, sampled 28 days after the second AZD1222 dose. These receptors were taken from an adult who received the AZD1222 COVID-19 vaccine. Both conserved end residues are part of each CDR3. Fields, in order: J gene, clone size, V gene, D gene, CDR3 DNA, CDR3 protein. A D gene is named only where the DNA matches it firmly. Clone size appears in some rows only: once, few, many, or a class for an expanded clone.

j_call: TRBJ2-2
clone_size: few
v_call: TRBV19
d_call: NA
cdr3_nt: TGTGCCAGTAGTACCCCCGGGACCCGATCCGGGGAGCTGTTTTTT
cdr3_aa: CASSTPGTRSGELFF

j_call: TRBJ1-2
clone_size: NA
v_call: TRBV28
d_call: NA
cdr3_nt: TGTGCCAGCAGTTTATGGGTCTACGAGGGCTACACCTTC
cdr3_aa: CASSLWVYEGYTF

j_call: TRBJ2-1
clone_size: NA
v_call: TRBV18
d_call: TRBD2
cdr3_nt: TGTGCCAGCTCAGAGGCTAGCGGGACCGTATACAATGAGCAGTTCTTC
cdr3_aa: CASSEASGTVYNEQFF

j_call: TRBJ2-1
clone_size: NA
v_call: TRBV10-3
d_call: TRBD2
cdr3_nt: TGTGCCATCAGGCCGGGACTAGACTACAATGAGCAGTTCTTC
cdr3_aa: CAIRPGLDYNEQFF

j_call: TRBJ2-7
clone_size: NA
v_call: TRBV5-1
d_call: NA
cdr3_nt: TGCGCCAGCAGCTTGGCCAGGGACTACGAGCAGTACTTC
cdr3_aa: CASSLARDYEQYF

j_call: TRBJ2-6
clone_size: NA
v_call: TRBV28
d_call: TRBD2
cdr3_nt: TGTGCCAGCAGCCAACTAGCGGGAGGGCCCTCTGGGGCCAACGTCCTGACTTTC
cdr3_aa: CASSQLAGGPSGANVLTF

j_call: TRBJ2-7
clone_size: NA
v_call: TRBV5-1
d_call: NA
cdr3_nt: TGCGCCAGCAGCCTCCAAGGGGATTACGAGCAGTACTTC
cdr3_aa: CASSLQGDYEQYF

j_call: TRBJ2-7
clone_size: NA
v_call: TRBV9
d_call: NA
cdr3_nt: TGTGCCAGCAGCTCTTCGACTCCTGGCGACTACGAGCAGTACTTC
cdr3_aa: CASSSSTPGDYEQYF

j_call: TRBJ1-5
clone_size: once
v_call: TRBV19
d_call: TRBD1
cdr3_nt: TGTGCCGGGGGGACAGGGAATAGCAATCAGCCCCAGCATTTT
cdr3_aa: CAGGTGNSNQPQHF

j_call: TRBJ2-4
clone_size: NA
v_call: TRBV5-1
d_call: TRBD2
cdr3_nt: TGCGCCAGCAGCCTCGAAATAGGACTAGCGGGAGGTGGCCTGGACATTCAGTACTTC
cdr3_aa: CASSLEIGLAGGGLDIQYF

j_call: TRBJ1-6
clone_size: NA
v_call: TRBV4-2
d_call: NA
cdr3_nt: TGTGCCAGCAGTCCAACTTCTACCGGGAATTCAAATAATTCACCCCTCCACTTT
cdr3_aa: CASSPTSTGNSNNSPLHF

j_call: TRBJ2-1
clone_size: NA
v_call: TRBV15
d_call: NA
cdr3_nt: TGTGCCACCAGCAGAGAGACGGACTTGAACAATGAGCAGTTCTTC
cdr3_aa: CATSRETDLNNEQFF

j_call: TRBJ2-1
clone_size: NA
v_call: TRBV27
d_call: TRBD2
cdr3_nt: TGTGCCAGCAGTTTAAGACTAGCGGGAGGCAATGAGCAGTTCTTC
cdr3_aa: CASSLRLAGGNEQFF

j_call: TRBJ2-3
clone_size: once
v_call: TRBV10-3
d_call: TRBD2
cdr3_nt: TGTGCCATCAGTGAGACTTCCGGGACTAGCGGGATAATGGATACGCAGTATTTT
cdr3_aa: CAISETSGTSGIMDTQYF

j_call: TRBJ1-1
clone_size: NA
v_call: TRBV29-1
d_call: NA
cdr3_nt: TGCAGCGTGAGGGGACTGATGAACACTGAAGCTTTCTTT
cdr3_aa: CSVRGLMNTEAFF

j_call: TRBJ1-6
clone_size: NA
v_call: TRBV2
d_call: NA
cdr3_nt: TGTGCCAGCAGTCGACAGCCGGGGAATTCACCCCTCCACTTT
cdr3_aa: CASSRQPGNSPLHF

j_call: TRBJ2-7
clone_size: NA
v_call: TRBV11-2
d_call: TRBD2
cdr3_nt: TGTGCCAGCAGCTTAGAGACTAGCGGGAGCTACGAGCAGTACTTC
cdr3_aa: CASSLETSGSYEQYF

j_call: TRBJ2-5
clone_size: NA
v_call: TRBV6-2/TRBV6-3
d_call: TRBD1
cdr3_nt: TGTGCCAGCAGTTACTCAGGTGGGACAGGGGAAGAGACCCAGTACTTC
cdr3_aa: CASSYSGGTGEETQYF

j_call: TRBJ2-4
clone_size: NA
v_call: TRBV19
d_call: NA
cdr3_nt: TGTGCCGCTCGGGACTTTAAAAACATTCAGTACTTC
cdr3_aa: CAARDFKNIQYF

j_call: TRBJ2-1
clone_size: NA
v_call: TRBV20-1
d_call: NA
cdr3_nt: TGCAGTGCCCAATACAATGAGCAGTTCTTC
cdr3_aa: CSAQYNEQFF

j_call: TRBJ1-4
clone_size: few
v_call: TRBV18
d_call: NA
cdr3_nt: TGTGCCAGCTCCCGAGGCGGGGCTCGGGATGAAAAACTGTTTTTT
cdr3_aa: CASSRGGARDEKLFF

j_call: TRBJ1-6
clone_size: NA
v_call: TRBV15
d_call: NA
cdr3_nt: TGTGCCACCAGCAGTGGCCTAGGACGTTCACCCCTCCACTTT
cdr3_aa: CATSSGLGRSPLHF

j_call: TRBJ2-1
clone_size: NA
v_call: TRBV6-1
d_call: TRBD1
cdr3_nt: TGTGCCAGCAGTGAGTTCACGGGACAGGGGGGAAATGAGCAGTTCTTC
cdr3_aa: CASSEFTGQGGNEQFF

j_call: TRBJ2-2
clone_size: NA
v_call: TRBV9
d_call: NA
cdr3_nt: TGTGCCAGCAGCGGAGGATTTACGGGCCTGGCCGGGGAGCTGTTTTTT
cdr3_aa: CASSGGFTGLAGELFF